These 7 T cell receptor beta chains originate from one sample sequenced in a study of OX40 agonist ivuxolimab in advanced cancers. Assay used: immunoSEQ multiplex PCR; TCRdb lists only in-frame clones, some missing. The data show 65,000 to 70,000 clones, with 75% to 90% seen just once and about 6.5% held by the top ten. The sample in question was CD4+ or CD8+ T cells sorted from blood, obtained in a trial of the OX40 agonist ivuxolimab. The receptors were sampled from an adult with an advanced solid tumor such as melanoma, head and neck, liver or kidney cancer.

The chain is built from TRBV13 and TRBJ2-1; D possibly corresponds to TRBD2 (6 bases). Germline values: CDR1 PRHDT, CDR2 FYEKMQ (reference sequence). The CDR3 spans 15 residues. The V end lost 3 bases, the J end lost 10 bases, and 19 bases lay between the germline ends. In DNA, the CDR3 is TGTGCCAGCAGCTTGGGTCAGGGCGGGGTTTGGGAGCAGTTCTTC. Translating it yields CASSLGQGGVWEQFF.

This clone was detected only once. This chain connects TRBV6-1 to TRBJ2-7; no definite D call. In germline, CDR1 is MNHNS, CDR2 SASEGT. The CDR3 is 11 residues long. V lost 10 bases, J lost 3 bases, and 10 bases lay in between. This CDR3 reads CAIRKGYEQYF. CDR3 nucleotide sequence: TGTGCCATTCGAAAAGGCTACGAGCAGTACTTC.

The V call is TRBV5-6, the J call TRBJ1-2; 7 bases fit TRBD1. Unmatched junction bases numbered 4, after V lost 0 bases and J lost 5 bases. Germline values: CDR1 SGHDT, CDR2 YYEEEE. CDR3 length equals 14 residues. CDR3 loop: CASSLGTGEYGYTF. The CDR3 DNA sequence: TGTGCCAGCAGCTTGGGTACAGGGGAATATGGCTACACCTTC.

This clone has just one count. The rearrangement uses TRBV5-4 and TRBJ1-2; D not certain. This CDR3 contains 19 residues. The V end lost 0 bases, the J end lost 0 bases, and 21 bases lay between the germline ends. Germline CDR1 is SGHNT and CDR2 is YYREEE (reference sequence). CDR3 bases: TGTGCCAGCAGCTTGGGCCCAGGCTTTATTGTACCACCTAACTATGGCTACACCTTC. Protein product: CASSLGPGFIVPPNYGYTF.

The rearrangement links TRBV9 to TRBJ2-3, with D uncertain. In germline, CDR1 is SGDLS, CDR2 YYNGEE. The CDR3 is made up of 16 amino acids. V shed 1 base and J shed 0 bases, with 12 bases lying between them. The CDR3 DNA reads TGTGCCAGCAGCGTAAGTAGTACAACTAGCACAGATACGCAGTATTTT. Translating gives CASSVSSTTSTDTQYF.

V and J are TRBV7-3 and TRBJ1-1; 7 positions match TRBD1. The CDR3 totals 13 residues. Germline CDR1 SGHTA, CDR2 FQGTGA. J gave up 10 bases and V 2 bases, and 7 bases lay outside the gene matches. As DNA, the CDR3 is TGTGCCAGCAGCTTAGGTCAGGGGGAGGGAGCTTTCTTT. This encodes CASSLGQGEGAFF.

The J gene is TRBJ2-7, the V gene TRBV7-2, with a possible D match to TRBD2 (5 bases). The CDR3 loop spans 15 amino acids. The germline V gene encodes CDR1 SGHTA and CDR2 FQGNSA. Trimming cost V 2 bases and J 0 bases, with 11 bases left between them. The DNA of the CDR3 is TGTGCCAGCAGCTTATCGGGAACCTACTCCTACGAGCAGTACTTC. This translates into CASSLSGTYSYEQYF.